This passage covers 7 T cell receptor beta chains from one sample sequenced in a study of shared clonotypes between healthy human individuals (TCRdb year 2020). The library was prepared using the immunoSEQ multiplex PCR assay. TCRdb mirrors the immuneACCESS table, restricted to in-frame sequences. Some clones are absent from its copies; in checked studies, under half trace to an unresolved V gene, and the reason for the others is unknown. Within this sample are about 2.1 million clones, with about 92% of them counted one time only. The ten biggest clones cover roughly 1.7% of the sample. CD8 naive samples were obtained by positive selection for CCR7 among CD45RO-negative cells, yielding a CD45RA+CCR7+ population from which TemRA cells were excluded. The sequenced sample was naive CD8+ T cells from PBMCs. The cell subset or site tag for this specimen amounts to: CD45RA+CCR7+. The origin of the receptors is a man younger than 30 in good health. Some clones in this sample may be carry-over from other donors' samples.

The chain recombines TRBV7-3 with TRBJ2-1; a possible D gene is TRBD2 (6 bases). The germline gives CDR1 SGHTA, CDR2 FQGTGA. The ends were cut back, 4 bases at V and 0 bases at J, with 16 bases in the middle. This CDR3 has 17 amino acids. CDR3 sequence: CASSSGLIESSYNEQFF. The CDR3 nucleotides are TGTGCCAGCAGCTCGGGACTCATTGAAAGCTCCTACAATGAGCAGTTCTTC.

The J gene is TRBJ2-7, the V gene TRBV11-2; 12 bases agree with TRBD2. The germline V gene encodes CDR1 SGHAT and CDR2 FQNNGV. CDR3 length equals 16 residues. J lost 2 bases, V lost 1 base, and 3 bases had no gene match. The CDR3 nucleotides read TGTGCCAGCAGCTTAGGGACTAGCGGGACCACCTACGAGCAGTACTTC. Translating it yields CASSLGTSGTTYEQYF.

This chain links TRBV13 with TRBJ2-3; D not resolved. From germline, CDR1 is PRHDT and CDR2 FYEKMQ (reference sequence). V dropped 2 bases and J dropped 4 bases, with 4 bases sitting between them. CDR3 size: 12 residues. CDR3 coding DNA: TGTGCCAGCAGCTTACCCTCAGATACGCAGTATTTT. It yields the protein CASSLPSDTQYF.

This clone showed up just once. The chain is built from TRBV7-2 and TRBJ2-1; D is perhaps TRBD1 or TRBD2 (6 bases each). CDR3 size: 14 residues. Germline values: CDR1 SGHTA, CDR2 FQGNSA. The V end was cut by 5 bases, the J end by 9 bases, with 17 bases between. The CDR3 nucleotides are TGTGCCAGCAGCCCCCGGGGGCCGGGGCTTGAGCAGTTCTTC. It codes for CASSPRGPGLEQFF.

The rearrangement links TRBV5-4 to TRBJ2-5; D possibly corresponds to TRBD2 (5 bases). The V end lost 0 bases, the J end lost 5 bases, and 11 bases lay between the germline ends. Germline lookup yields CDR1 SGHNT and CDR2 YYREEE (reference sequence). The CDR3 is made up of 14 amino acids. The CDR3 sequence: CASSLAGNGETQYF. The CDR3 DNA sequence: TGTGCCAGCAGCTTGGCGGGGAATGGGGAGACCCAGTACTTC.

The chain links TRBV6-8 to TRBJ1-5; D gene ambiguous. Per germline, CDR1 MNHGY and CDR2 SAAAGT. V was trimmed by 8 bases and J by 1 base, leaving 24 bases between them. The CDR3 has 18 residues. CDR3 loop: CASRYLAAHHGSNQPQHF. CDR3 DNA sequence: TGTGCCAGCCGCTATCTGGCCGCACACCATGGGAGCAATCAGCCCCAGCATTTT.

V and J are TRBV13 and TRBJ2-1; 8 nucleotides agree with TRBD2. The germline V gene encodes CDR1 PRHDT and CDR2 FYEKMQ (reference sequence). The CDR3 is 15 residues long. V lost 6 bases, J lost 5 bases, and 9 bases stayed unmatched. The CDR3 spells CASSHSGKSNNEQFF. CDR3 nucleotides: TGTGCCAGCAGTCATAGCGGGAAGAGTAACAATGAGCAGTTCTTC.